The clone carrying this TCR beta chain was seen once. The entry originates in a study of blood T cell repertoires in COVID-19. About the research overall: There were acute and convalescent COVID-19 samples, and they came from the United States, Italy and Spain. The analysed material was cDNA or gDNA that came from T cells, B-cell-depleted T cells, or PBMCs.

CDR3 size: 14 residues. Germline V CDR1 and CDR2: SEHNR, FQNEAQ (reference sequence). V was clipped by 0 bases and J by 4 bases, with 9 bases between them. Authors' methods: Amplification of reference gene primers was used by the study to estimate nucleated cell counts. TCRdb's copy holds only in-frame clones and misses some; the assay was immunoSEQ multiplex PCR. V and J calls and clone size come straight from that table; D and trimming were deduced from the DNA. The repertoire holds some 170,000 clones, approximately 86% seen once, with around 1.5% in the top ten. The sequenced sample was peripheral blood. The TCR was taken from a woman aged 50 to 60 with acute or convalescent COVID-19. The chain recombines TRBV7-9 with TRBJ1-1; D unresolved. Here the CDR3 DNA reads TGTGCCAGCAGCTTAGCAGTCGCAGGCACTGAAGCTTTCTTT. This codes for CASSLAVAGTEAFF.